Each of the 15 T cell receptor beta chains below was sequenced from the same sample in a study of control samples from healthy donors and cancer patients. TCRdb keeps only in-frame clones here, not all; method: immunoSEQ multiplex PCR. This sample yields tens of thousands of clones, of which about 87% are seen a single time; 13% to 15% belongs to the top ten. Sequenced material: blood. These receptors originate from a woman in her seventies in good health.

The V and J genes are TRBV30 and TRBJ2-2; 7 bases are shared with TRBD1. This CDR3 has 15 residues. Trimming cost V 3 bases and J 0 bases; bases outside gene matches: 4. Germline lookup yields CDR1 GTSNPN and CDR2 SVGIG (reference sequence). The DNA of the CDR3 is TGTGCCTGGAGCCCCGGGACAGCGAACACCGGGGAGCTGTTTTTT. The encoded protein is CAWSPGTANTGELFF.

The rearrangement links TRBV6-2 or TRBV6-3 to TRBJ1-5; D gene unclear. Deletions cut 4 bases from V and 2 bases from J, with 9 bases between. The germline V gene has CDR1 MNHEY and CDR2 SVGEGT. This CDR3 contains 14 residues. As DNA, the CDR3 is TGTGCCAGCAGTTTCGGGTTTGGCAATCAGCCCCAGCATTTT. It is translated as CASSFGFGNQPQHF.

The V call is TRBV30, the J call TRBJ1-5; 7 nucleotides line up with TRBD1. The J segment lost 0 bases and the V segment lost 2 bases, leaving 7 bases of the junction unmatched. The length of the CDR3 is 16 residues. Germline V gene sequence: CDR1 GTSNPN, CDR2 SVGIG (reference sequence). CDR3 sequence reads: CAWSTGTAVSNQPQHF. In nucleotides, the CDR3 is TGTGCCTGGAGTACCGGGACAGCAGTTAGCAATCAGCCCCAGCATTTT. The full variable domain, rest sourced from reference TRBV30 and TRBJ1-5, is SQTIHQWPATLVQPVGSPLSLECTVEGTSNPNLYWYRQAAGRGLQLLFYSVGIGQISSEVPQNLSASRPQDRQFILSSKKLLLSDSGFYLCAWSTGTAVSNQPQHFGDGTRLSIL.

The chain employs TRBV2 and TRBJ1-4, with D unclear. Trimming stripped 1 base from V and 3 bases from J, with 9 bases between. Germline V CDR1 and CDR2: SNHLY, FYNNEI. The CDR3 is 15 residues long. This chain's CDR3 is CASSEGGLSNEKLFF. CDR3 sequence (DNA): TGTGCCAGCAGTGAAGGCGGTCTCTCTAATGAAAAACTGTTTTTT.

In this sample, this clone turned up once. The chain uses TRBV6-2 or TRBV6-3 and TRBJ1-5; D gene unclear. V was trimmed by 6 bases and J by 4 bases, leaving 10 bases between them. Germline V gene data show CDR1 as MNHEY and CDR2 as SVGEGT. CDR3 length: 13 residues. The CDR3 is CASSQDANQPQHF. CDR3 in DNA: TGTGCCAGCAGCCAGGACGCGAATCAGCCCCAGCATTTT.

J is TRBJ2-1 and V is TRBV25-1; a weak D match, TRBD2 (6 bases). With 6 bases removed from V and 10 bases from J, the gap between germline ends came to 22 bases. The CDR3 runs to 15 residues. Looked up from germline, CDR1 is MGHDK and CDR2 is SYGVNS. The CDR3 protein is CASSPAGPPTVEQFF. Written as DNA, the CDR3 is TGTGCCAGCAGCCCGGCGGGACCACCGACAGTGGAGCAGTTCTTC.

The chain carries TRBV7-2 and TRBJ1-3; D is unclear. The CDR3 contains 14 residues. In germline, CDR1 is SGHTA, CDR2 FQGNSA. Trimming stripped 1 base from V and 4 bases from J, with 8 bases between. CDR3 residues: CASSLGERGNTIYF. CDR3 in DNA: TGTGCCAGCAGCTTAGGGGAGCGGGGAAACACCATATATTTT.

This clone was detected only a few times. The chain combines TRBV3-1 (or the pseudogene TRBV3-2) with TRBJ1-2; no firm D call. Per the germline V gene, CDR1 is LGHDT and CDR2 is YNNKEL (reference sequence). V lost 3 bases to trimming and J lost 8 bases, with 13 bases between them. The CDR3 covers 13 residues. The CDR3 protein is CASSHPSERGYTF. CDR3 bases: TGTGCCAGCAGCCATCCCTCAGAAAGAGGCTACACCTTC.

The chain uses TRBV4-2 and TRBJ1-6; the D is unclear. This CDR3 has 16 amino acids. Germline CDR1 reads LGHNA; CDR2 reads YNFKEQ. V lost 0 bases, J lost 2 bases, and 8 bases lay in between. DNA for the CDR3: TGTGCCAGCAGCCAAGAATTTAGGGCCTATAATTCACCCCTCCACTTT. Protein product: CASSQEFRAYNSPLHF.

J is TRBJ1-5 and V is TRBV6-5; TRBD1 is a possible D gene (5 bases). V was clipped by 6 bases and J by 4 bases, with 10 bases between them. Germline lookup yields CDR1 MNHEY and CDR2 SVGAGI. The CDR3 sequence is 13 residues long. CDR3 in DNA: TGTGCCAGCAGACAGGTCAATAATCAGCCCCAGCATTTT. Translation gives CASRQVNNQPQHF.

The chain employs TRBV4-1 and TRBJ1-1; perhaps TRBD1 as D (6 bases). Germline V CDR1 and CDR2: MGHRA, YSYEKL. The CDR3 sequence is 16 residues long. Trimming left V 0 bases short and J 6 bases short, with 17 bases between. The CDR3 loop reads CASSQEGVVGAAEAFF. CDR3 sequence (DNA): TGCGCCAGCAGCCAAGAGGGGGTCGTGGGGGCGGCTGAAGCTTTCTTT.

The V gene is TRBV27, the J gene TRBJ2-3; D may be TRBD2 (5 bases). This CDR3 region has 15 residues. Per germline, CDR1 MNHEY and CDR2 SMNVEV (reference sequence). V was pared by 5 bases and J by 4 bases, with 16 bases between. CDR3 in DNA: TGTGCCAGCAGTCCGAACGGGGTTCTAGCAGATACGCAGTATTTT. It is translated as CASSPNGVLADTQYF.

This chain links TRBV15 with TRBJ1-4; the match to TRBD1 covers 7 bases. Germline V lookup: CDR1 LNHNV, CDR2 YYDKDF (reference sequence). V gave up 5 bases and J gave up 0 bases; unmatched junction bases: 15. There are 19 residues in the CDR3. The CDR3, as DNA: TGTGCCACCAGCCCTTACAGGGGCATCGGTGGTTCAACTAATGAAAAACTGTTTTTT. It encodes CATSPYRGIGGSTNEKLFF.

V usage is TRBV7-8 and J usage is TRBJ1-2; possibly TRBD1 for D (5 bases). The CDR3 has 12 amino acids. The germline gives CDR1 SGHVS, CDR2 FQNEAQ. V lost 1 base to trimming and J lost 8 bases, with 8 bases between them. The CDR3 coding sequence is TGTGCCAGCAGCTTAGAGGGGATCGGCTACACCTTC. This codes for CASSLEGIGYTF.

This clone occurred once. This sequence joins TRBV24-1 and TRBJ2-2; 8 nucleotides line up with TRBD1. Trimming removed 4 bases from V and 4 bases from J; junction bases left unmatched: 7. This CDR3 comprises 16 residues. CDR1 and CDR2 (germline): KGHDR, SFDVKD. CDR3 sequence reads: CATSDPGTGVTGELFF. The CDR3 nucleotides read TGTGCCACCAGTGACCCCGGGACAGGAGTCACCGGGGAGCTGTTTTTT.